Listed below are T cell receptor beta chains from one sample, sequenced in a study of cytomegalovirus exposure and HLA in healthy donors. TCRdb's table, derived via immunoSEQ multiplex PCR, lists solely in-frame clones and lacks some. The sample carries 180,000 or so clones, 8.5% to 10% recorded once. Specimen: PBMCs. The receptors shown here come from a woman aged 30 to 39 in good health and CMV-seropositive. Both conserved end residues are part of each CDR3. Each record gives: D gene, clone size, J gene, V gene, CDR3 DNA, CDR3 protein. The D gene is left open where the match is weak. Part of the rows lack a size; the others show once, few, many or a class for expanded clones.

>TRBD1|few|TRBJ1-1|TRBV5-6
TGTGCCAGCAGCTTGGCGGGGGGACAGGGGAGAACTTTCTTT
CASSLAGGQGRTFF
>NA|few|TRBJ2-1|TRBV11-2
TGTGCCAGCAGCGTCGGAGCAATCTACAATGAGCAGTTCTTC
CASSVGAIYNEQFF
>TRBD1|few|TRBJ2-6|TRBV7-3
TGTGCCAGCAGCCCCCCAGGGGGCTCTGGGGCCAACGTCCTGACTTTC
CASSPPGGSGANVLTF
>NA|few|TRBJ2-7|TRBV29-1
TGCAGCGTTGTCTCACGGGAGAACTACGAGCAGTACTTC
CSVVSRENYEQYF
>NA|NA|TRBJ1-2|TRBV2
TGTGCCAGCAAACCAGGGATGAACTATGGCTACACCTTC
CASKPGMNYGYTF
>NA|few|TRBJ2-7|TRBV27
TGTGCCAGCAGTTTTAGGCAGGCGTACGAGCAGTACTTC
CASSFRQAYEQYF
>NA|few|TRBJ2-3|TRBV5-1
TGCGCCAGCAGCATCTCAGGGTTTTCTGGCACAGATACGCAGTATTTT
CASSISGFSGTDTQYF
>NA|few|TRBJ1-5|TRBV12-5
TGTGCTAGTGGTTTGGTACGGGATCAGCCCCAGCATTTT
CASGLVRDQPQHF
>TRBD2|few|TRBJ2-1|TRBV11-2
TGTGCCAGCAGCACCCGACTAGCGGTATACAATGAGCAGTTCTTC
CASSTRLAVYNEQFF
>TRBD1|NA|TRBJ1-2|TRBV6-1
TGTGCCAGCAGTGCCCGGGACAGGGATTATGGCTACACCTTC
CASSARDRDYGYTF
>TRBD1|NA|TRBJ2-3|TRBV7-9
TGTGCCAGCAGCTTCCCCCGGACAGGGAGTGGTGGCACAGATACGCAGTATTTT
CASSFPRTGSGGTDTQYF
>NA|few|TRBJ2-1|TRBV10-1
TGCGCCAGCAGCCGGGAAAAGACCTACAATGAGCAGTTCTTC
CASSREKTYNEQFF
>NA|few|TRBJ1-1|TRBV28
TGTGCCAGCCGCAGGTATACTGAAGCTTTCTTT
CASRRYTEAFF
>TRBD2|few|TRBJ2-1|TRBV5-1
TGCGCCAGCAGCTTGAAACTAGCGGGAGTCGATGAGCAGTTCTTC
CASSLKLAGVDEQFF
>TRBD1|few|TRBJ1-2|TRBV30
TGTGCCTGGAGCGTCCGACAGGGGGCGAAATTTACTTATGGCTACACCTTC
CAWSVRQGAKFTYGYTF
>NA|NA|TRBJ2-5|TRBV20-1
TGCAGTGCCCGGTTTCAAGAGACCCAGTACTTC
CSARFQETQYF
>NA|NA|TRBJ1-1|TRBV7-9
TGTGCCAGCAGCTTAGGCCAGTCGCACACTGAAGCTTTCTTT
CASSLGQSHTEAFF
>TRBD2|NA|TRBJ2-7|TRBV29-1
TGCAGCGTTGAAGGCTTAGCGGGAGGGTCCTACGAGCAGTACTTC
CSVEGLAGGSYEQYF
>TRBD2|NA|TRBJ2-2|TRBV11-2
TGTGCCAGCAGCTTAATAGCGGGAGGGGTAACCGGGGAGCTGTTTTTT
CASSLIAGGVTGELFF
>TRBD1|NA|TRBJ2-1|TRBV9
TGTGCCAGCAGCGGGACAGGGGACAATGAGCAGTTCTTC
CASSGTGDNEQFF
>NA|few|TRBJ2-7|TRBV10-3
TGTGCCATCAGTGAGCGAGGCGGTAGCTCCTACGAGCAGTACTTC
CAISERGGSSYEQYF
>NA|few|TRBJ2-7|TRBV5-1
TGCGCCAGCAGCTTGTTCAACCCGGGACACATAACCTACGAGCAGTACTTC
CASSLFNPGHITYEQYF
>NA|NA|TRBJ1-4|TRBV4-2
TGTGCCAGCAGCCAATACACAGGAGATGAAAAACTGTTTTTT
CASSQYTGDEKLFF
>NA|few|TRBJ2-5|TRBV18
TGTGCCAGCTCACCACCTTCTGGCGGAGGGGAGACCCAGTACTTC
CASSPPSGGGETQYF
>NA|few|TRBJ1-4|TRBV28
TGTGCCAGCATAACAGGGATGGAAAGGGAAAAACTGTTTTTT
CASITGMEREKLFF
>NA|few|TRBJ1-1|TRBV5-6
TGTGCCAGCAGCTTGGACCCGGGTGGGACTGAAGCTTTCTTT
CASSLDPGGTEAFF
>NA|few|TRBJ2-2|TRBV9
TGTGCCAGCAGTAACGTACCAGGCACCGGGGAGCTGTTTTTT
CASSNVPGTGELFF
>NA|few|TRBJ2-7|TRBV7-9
TGTGCCAGCAGCTTAGCGCTAATGTCTTACGAGCAGTACTTC
CASSLALMSYEQYF
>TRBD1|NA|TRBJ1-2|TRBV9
TGTGCCAGCAGCGTAGATGCCAGGGGGCAGAACTATGGCTACACCTTC
CASSVDARGQNYGYTF
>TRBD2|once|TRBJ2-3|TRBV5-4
TGTGCCAGCAGCTTGGCTACTAGCGGGAGGGTGGATACGCAGTATTTT
CASSLATSGRVDTQYF
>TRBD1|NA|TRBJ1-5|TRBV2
TGTGCCAGCAGACCGACAGGGGGTAGCAATCAGCCCCAGCATTTT
CASRPTGGSNQPQHF
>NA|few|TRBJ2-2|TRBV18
TGTGCCAGCTCACCACAGGGGGATAACACCGGGGAGCTGTTTTTT
CASSPQGDNTGELFF
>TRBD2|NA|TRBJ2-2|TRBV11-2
TGTGCCAGCAGCCAACCGCGACTAGCTCTGAACACCGGGGAGCTGTTTTTT
CASSQPRLALNTGELFF
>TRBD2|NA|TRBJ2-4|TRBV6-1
TGTGCCAGCAGTGAAGCTCCCCCTGGGGGGGACATTCAGTACTTC
CASSEAPPGGDIQYF
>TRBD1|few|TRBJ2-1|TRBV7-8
TGTGCCAGCAGCTTAGTGGACAGGGACTACAATGAGCAGTTCTTC
CASSLVDRDYNEQFF
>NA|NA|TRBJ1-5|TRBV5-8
TGTGCCAGCAGCTTGGGAGGCCATATTAATCAGCCCCAGCATTTT
CASSLGGHINQPQHF
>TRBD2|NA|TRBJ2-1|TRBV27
TGTGCCAGCAGTTTACGGGGCGGGAGTACTTTTACGTTCTTC
CASSLRGGSTFTFF
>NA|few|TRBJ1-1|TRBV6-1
TGTGCCAGCAGTACACAGGGTTCCCCCACTGAAGCTTTCTTT
CASSTQGSPTEAFF
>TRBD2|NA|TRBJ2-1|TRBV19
TGTGCCAGCTCCGACCCTGGACGCGGGAGCAATGAGCAGTTCTTC
CASSDPGRGSNEQFF
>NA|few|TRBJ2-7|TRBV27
TGTGCCAGCAGTATAGGGGGGGGGATTAAAGAGCAGTACTTC
CASSIGGGIKEQYF
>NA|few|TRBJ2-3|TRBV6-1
TGTGCCAGCAGTCCTCGGCCGGGGGATACGCAGTATTTT
CASSPRPGDTQYF
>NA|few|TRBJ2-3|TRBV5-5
TGTGCCAGCAGCCTCGGAGAACAGGGATGGATAACAGATACGCAGTATTTT
CASSLGEQGWITDTQYF
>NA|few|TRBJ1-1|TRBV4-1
TGCGCCAGCAGCCAGACACAGGGTAATGAAGCTTTCTTT
CASSQTQGNEAFF
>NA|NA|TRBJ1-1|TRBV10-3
TGTGCCATCGCTCGTGGGGGGGGGACTGAAGCTTTCTTT
CAIARGGGTEAFF
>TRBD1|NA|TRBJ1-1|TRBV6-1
TGTGCCAGCACCGAGGACAGGGTGTTCCCTGAAGCTTTCTTT
CASTEDRVFPEAFF
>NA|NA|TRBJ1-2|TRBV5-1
TGCGCCAGCAGCCTCCGGGAGCCTTATAGAGGCTACACCTTC
CASSLREPYRGYTF
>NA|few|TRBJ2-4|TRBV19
TGTGCCAGTTCACGGGACATCAACATTCAGTACTTC
CASSRDINIQYF
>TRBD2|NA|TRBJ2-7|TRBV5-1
TGCGCCAGCAGCGCGCGGACTAGCGGGAGGGTTTTAGGAGACGAGCAGTACTTC
CASSARTSGRVLGDEQYF
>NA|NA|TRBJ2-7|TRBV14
TGTGCCAGCAGCCCCCTCGGCGGATACTACGAGCAGTACTTC
CASSPLGGYYEQYF
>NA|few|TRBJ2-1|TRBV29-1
TGCAGCGTGGCATACAATGAGCAGTTCTTC
CSVAYNEQFF
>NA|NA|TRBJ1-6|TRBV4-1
TGCGCCAGCAGCCAATTCGAGACAGCGGGTAGCTATAATTCACCCCTCCACTTT
CASSQFETAGSYNSPLHF
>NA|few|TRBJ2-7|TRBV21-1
TGTGCCAGCAGCACAACAGGGGCCCGGTACGAGCAGTACTTC
CASSTTGARYEQYF
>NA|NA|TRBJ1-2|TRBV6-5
TGTGCCAGCAGTTATATGGGGGCGAACTATGGCTACACCTTC
CASSYMGANYGYTF